The sequence of this TCR beta chain was determined in a study of CD8 T cells in Susac syndrome. When the RNA was reverse transcribed, random hexamers were used with an input of roughly 0.5 to 1 ug. TCRdb reprocessed the immunoSEQ multiplex PCR reads via MiXCR and lists one record per CDR3 protein. The table lists tens of thousands of distinct CDR3 sequences, around 95% of them singletons, with roughly 0.46% in the top ten. The T cells that were sequenced for TCR beta were CD8+ and CD4+ cells from blood. Sequencing input: CD8+ T cells from PBMCs. The sequence came from a human donor with Susac syndrome.

The DNA for the CDR3 is TGTGCCAGCAGCTTAGTTTTACTTGAGCAGTACTTC. This gives the protein CASSLVLLEQYF. The rearrangement uses TRBV11-2 and TRBJ2-7, with D uncertain. Germline V gene data show CDR1 as SGHAT and CDR2 as FQNNGV. The CDR3 contains 12 residues. The V end lost 1 base, the J end lost 7 bases, and 8 bases lay between the germline ends.